Below, 9 T cell receptor beta chains from the same sample are listed, as sequenced in a study of blood T cell repertoires in COVID-19. Profiling relied on immunoSEQ multiplex PCR, and the TCRdb table lists in-frame clones only, not all of them. The table records under 200,000 clones, 85% to 90% of them present only once. Material: peripheral blood. These receptors were obtained from a woman aged 80 or over in a cohort sampled during active or convalescent COVID-19.

This sequence joins TRBV7-9 and TRBJ2-1, with 8 bases identical to TRBD2. V lost 2 bases and J lost 4; bases outside the gene matches: 7. Germline CDR1 is SEHNR and CDR2 is FQNEAQ (reference sequence). The CDR3 sequence is 16 residues long. The DNA for the CDR3 is TGTGCCAGCAGCTTATTGAGACTAGCGTCTTACAATGAGCAGTTCTTC. Protein: CASSLLRLASYNEQFF. Complete variable domain (other parts from reference TRBV7-9 and TRBJ2-1): DTGVSQNPRHKITKRGQNVTFRCDPISEHNRLYWYRQTLGQGPEFLTYFQNEAQLEKSRLLSDRFSAERPKGSFSTLEIQRTEQGDSAMYLCASSLLRLASYNEQFFGPGTRLTVL.

The chain employs TRBV11-2 and TRBJ1-2; the D is unclear. This CDR3 is built from 14 residues. Trimming pared 0 bases from V and 8 bases from J, leaving 13 bases between. The germline CDR1 and CDR2 sequences are SGHAT and FQNNGV. The CDR3 sequence is CASSLDEGIRGYTF. In nucleotides, the CDR3 is TGTGCCAGCAGCTTAGATGAGGGTATCAGGGGCTACACCTTC.

The chain combines TRBV2 with TRBJ1-4, with D possibly being TRBD1 (6 bases). Trimming took 6 bases from V and 2 from J, leaving 10 bases between them. The CDR3 consists of 14 residues. Germline-derived CDR1 and CDR2 are SNHLY and FYNNEI. The CDR3 DNA is TGTGCCAGCAGGGCAGGGGTGACTAATGAAAAACTGTTTTTT. It yields the protein CASRAGVTNEKLFF.

This sequence joins TRBV30 and TRBJ1-1, with 8 nucleotides matching TRBD1. After removal of 2 bases from V and 6 bases from J, the junction contained 11 bases not matched to a gene. The CDR3 extends over 15 amino acids. The germline CDR1 and CDR2 sequences are GTSNPN and SVGIG (reference sequence). This CDR3 is CAWSQKAGGVAEAFF. The DNA for the CDR3 is TGTGCCTGGAGTCAAAAGGCAGGGGGCGTAGCTGAAGCTTTCTTT.

The V and J genes are TRBV9 and TRBJ2-3, with unresolved D. The CDR3 is 13 amino acids. CDR1 and CDR2 from the germline V gene are SGDLS and YYNGEE. The V gene lost 4 bases and the J gene lost 2 bases, with 8 bases spanning the gap. As DNA, the CDR3 is TGTGCCAGCAGCTTGGCAGTCACAGATACGCAGTATTTT. Its protein is CASSLAVTDTQYF.

V is TRBV9 and J is TRBJ1-3, with unresolved D. This CDR3 has 16 residues. The germline V gene encodes CDR1 SGDLS and CDR2 YYNGEE. The V end lost 1 base, the J end lost 0 bases, and 11 bases lay between the germline ends. CDR3 coding DNA: TGTGCCAGCAGCGTAAGCGGCTCCTCCTCTGGAAACACCATATATTTT. It codes for CASSVSGSSSGNTIYF.

The V gene is TRBV7-8, the J gene TRBJ2-4; no firm D call. Between the trimmed V and J ends, which lost 4 bases and 0 bases, there was a span of 10 bases. CDR1 and CDR2 from the germline V gene are SGHVS and FQNEAQ. This CDR3 contains 15 residues. The CDR3 reads CASSSFKQAKNIQYF. The CDR3 DNA reads TGTGCCAGCAGCTCCTTTAAACAAGCCAAAAACATTCAGTACTTC. Complete variable domain (other parts from reference TRBV7-8 and TRBJ2-4): GAGVSQSPRYKVAKRGQDVALRCDPISGHVSLFWYQQALGQGPEFLTYFQNEAQLDKSGLPSDRFFAERPEGSVSTLKIQRTQQEDSAVYLCASSSFKQAKNIQYFGAGTRLSVL.

This chain links TRBV27 with TRBJ1-5; the match to TRBD1 covers 7 bases. The CDR3 covers 16 residues. The ends lost 0 bases at V and 0 bases at J; junction bases unmatched: 2. CDR1 and CDR2 from the germline V gene are MNHEY and SMNVEV (reference sequence). CDR3 residues: CASSLSPGGSNQPQHF. CDR3 bases: TGTGCCAGCAGTTTATCTCCAGGGGGTAGCAATCAGCCCCAGCATTTT.

The chain is built from TRBV30 and TRBJ1-3; D unclear. CDR3 length: 16 residues. Trimming took off 3 bases at V and 0 bases at J, with 15 bases between the two ends. CDR1 and CDR2 from the germline V gene are GTSNPN and SVGIG (reference sequence). Here the CDR3 DNA reads TGTGCCTGGAGAGGCGGCAGCTTCTACTCTGGAAACACCATATATTTT. It specifies CAWRGGSFYSGNTIYF.